A single T cell receptor (beta chain) is shown here with its context. Antigen unknown. The junction shows a germline mismatch at one end, possibly a read error. Germline V gene data show CDR1 as SGHDT and CDR2 as YYEEEE. This CDR3 is built from 12 residues. The data belong to a study of T cells in Graves' hyperthyroidism and ophthalmopathy. Study-wide results and caveats: A model of 13 V-J features distinguished ophthalmopathy from stable hyperthyroidism.

RNA transcripts yielded amplified TCR beta CDR3 regions. Carried out on the TCR CDR3, a first-round RT-PCR used the HTBI primer set. Using its own MiXCR run on the multiplex PCR reads, TCRdb lists one record per CDR3 protein. The table includes some 500,000 distinct CDR3 sequences, approximately 15% detected once. Diagnosis of hyperthyroidism was new in patients aged 18 to 65, and its duration was under 2 months. The sequenced material came from blood. V and J are TRBV5-6 and TRBJ2-3, with D unresolved. This receptor was obtained from a woman younger than 30 with Graves' hyperthyroidism. CDR3 sequence (DNA): TGTGCCAGCAGCCCCCATTGGGATACGCAGTCTTTT. Encoded protein: CASSPHWDTQSF.